This T cell receptor (beta chain) was retrieved from a study of T cells in Graves' hyperthyroidism and ophthalmopathy. Amplification yielded TCR beta CDR3 regions, with RNA transcripts as the source. TCR CDR3 regions were first amplified by RT-PCR with HTBI primers. TCRdb re-derived calls from the multiplex PCR reads in MiXCR, one entry per CDR3 protein. This sample has 490,000 or so distinct CDR3 sequences, with roughly 45% found just once. Study outcomes and limitations: Ophthalmopathy was separated from stable hyperthyroidism by a 13 V-J model.

The CDR3 is made up of 12 amino acids. From germline, CDR1 is DFQATT and CDR2 SNEGSKA (reference sequence). Trimming stripped 5 bases from V and 2 bases from J, with 8 bases between. There are many counts of this clonotype. The antigen remains undetermined. The genes are TRBV20-1 and TRBJ2-3; D is undetermined. Input material: peripheral blood or thyroid tissue (not recorded which). This receptor was taken from an adult woman with Graves' disease, either hyperthyroidism or ophthalmopathy (not recorded which). CDR3 in DNA: TGCAGTGCTTGGGGTACCACAGATACGCAGTATTTT. Protein sequence: CSAWGTTDTQYF.